Shown below are 21 T cell receptor beta chains from a single sample sequenced in a study of identical twins (dated by TCRdb to about 2016). The method was 5' RACE. The sequencing machine was an Illumina HiSeq 2000. Using fastp trimming at Q25 and MiXCR clonotype assembly, TCRdb reanalyzed the public sequencing data and kept in-frame beta chains. Every entry covers one CDR3 protein and lists the most common genes and DNA from its rows. The sample has some 710,000 distinct CDR3 sequences on record, roughly 6.2% of them singletons. The ten most abundant clones make up about 1.8% of the sample. Material for sequencing was naive T cells sorted from blood. The sample's cell subset or site label, decoded: cells isolated with a human naive T-cell isolation kit. The receptors stem from a man aged 18 to 35 in good health.

The rearrangement links TRBV7-2 to TRBJ2-7, with 8 bases matching TRBD2. Germline V gene data show CDR1 as SGHTA and CDR2 as FQGNSA. The trim removed 5 bases at V and 4 bases at J, leaving 13 bases unmatched. This CDR3 region has 16 residues. This CDR3 reads CASSTMGGLGSYEQYF. The CDR3 region has the DNA TGTGCCAGCAGCACTATGGGGGGACTAGGGTCGTACGAGCAGTACTTC.

This clonotype was seen only a few times. This chain links TRBV5-1 with TRBJ1-6, with a tentative D call TRBD1 (5 bases). This CDR3 is built from 14 residues. Per the germline V gene, CDR1 is SGHRS and CDR2 is YFSETQ. V was cut by 5 bases and J by 7 bases, with 13 bases left in between. Written as DNA, the CDR3 is TGCGCCAGCAGGAAAGGGGAGGGAAATTCACCCCTCCACTTT. Its protein is CASRKGEGNSPLHF.

In this sample, this clonotype turned up many times. The CDR3 here is CASSPRLAVTDTQYF. The CDR3, as DNA: TGTGCCAGCAGCCCCAGACTAGCGGTCACAGATACGCAGTATTTT. The chain has TRBV7-6 and TRBJ2-3, with 9 bases fitting TRBD2. Germline V gene lookup returns CDR1 SGHVS and CDR2 FNYEAQ. J was trimmed by 2 bases and V by 5 bases; bases with no gene match: 5. The length of the CDR3 is 15 residues.

In its sample, this clonotype was seen a few times. The rearrangement joins TRBV7-8 to TRBJ2-3, with 7 bases identical to TRBD1. V shed 7 bases, J shed 4 bases, and the junction held 17 bases outside the gene matches. This CDR3 comprises 17 residues. Germline values: CDR1 SGHVS, CDR2 FQNEAQ. The CDR3 loop is CASTTGRQGVLSDTQYF. Written as DNA, the CDR3 is TGTGCCAGCACGACCGGACGCCAGGGGGTATTATCAGATACGCAGTATTTT.

This clonotype was found many times. The rearrangement joins TRBV5-1 to TRBJ2-3, with D unclear. V lost 2 bases and J lost 6, with 7 bases in between. The CDR3 spans 12 residues. The germline V gene has CDR1 SGHRS and CDR2 YFSETQ. The DNA for the CDR3 is TGCGCCAGCAGCTTCCAGACGGATACGCAGTATTTT. As protein: CASSFQTDTQYF. The variable domain in full, with the rest retrieved from reference TRBV5-1 and TRBJ2-3, is KAGVTQTPRYLIKTRGQQVTLSCSPISGHRSVSWYQQTPGQGLQFLFEYFSETQRNKGNFPGRFSGRQFSNSRSEMNVSTLELGDSALYLCASSFQTDTQYFGPGTRLTVL.

This clonotype occurred many times. The chain links TRBV29-1 to TRBJ2-1; 10 bases are a match to TRBD2. Germline V gene lookup returns CDR1 SQVTM and CDR2 ANQGSEA. The CDR3 length is 14 residues. With 4 bases clipped from V and 7 bases from J, the junction kept 7 bases outside the gene matches. The CDR3 DNA sequence: TGCAGCGTTGTCACTAGCGGGAAAGTTAATGAGCAGTTCTTC. Translating gives CSVVTSGKVNEQFF.

This clonotype was seen repeatedly, ten times or more. The chain links TRBV4-1 to TRBJ2-7; no definite D call. This CDR3 is built from 13 residues. CDR1 and CDR2 (germline): MGHRA, YSYEKL. Trimming left V 10 bases short and J 0 bases short, with 13 bases between. The CDR3 nucleotides read TGCGCCAACCGGTGGGCCAACTCCTACGAGCAGTACGTC. Protein sequence: CANRWANSYEQYV.

This clonotype was observed many times. The chain joins TRBV6-2 or TRBV6-3 to TRBJ2-5, with a possible D match to TRBD2 (5 bases). Germline V gives CDR1 MNHEY, CDR2 SVGEGT. The CDR3 consists of 14 residues. V was trimmed by 5 bases and J by 1 base, leaving 11 bases between them. The CDR3 protein is CASSQRTVQETQYF. In DNA form, the CDR3 reads TGTGCCAGCAGTCAACGGACTGTCCAAGAGACCCAGTACTTC.

In its sample, this clonotype was seen many times. This chain links TRBV7-2 with TRBJ1-4, with unresolved D. Germline loops: CDR1 SGHTA, CDR2 FQGNSA. The V end was cut by 5 bases, the J end by 10 bases, with 11 bases between. CDR3 length equals 12 residues. CDR3 residues: CASSTARGKLFF. The DNA for the CDR3 is TGTGCCAGCAGCACCGCGCGGGGAAAACTGTTTTTT.

This clonotype was recorded at least ten times. The rearrangement links TRBV29-1 to TRBJ2-7; 10 positions agree with TRBD1. Germline CDR1 and CDR2: SQVTM and ANQGSEA. This CDR3 is 14 amino acids long. The trim removed 6 bases at V and 1 base at J, leaving 6 bases unmatched. CDR3: CSVSGTGDSYEQYF. DNA of the CDR3: TGCAGCGTCTCCGGGACAGGGGATTCCTACGAGCAGTACTTC.

This clonotype occurred a few times. This rearrangement joins TRBV5-6 to TRBJ2-3; D unresolved. The CDR3 contains 12 residues. Germline V CDR1 and CDR2: SGHDT, YYEEEE. Between the trimmed V and J ends, which lost 4 bases and 9 bases, there was a span of 12 bases. CDR3 loop: CASSAASWTQYF. In DNA, the CDR3 is TGTGCCAGCAGCGCTGCCAGTTGGACGCAGTATTTT.

In this sample, this clonotype turned up many times. The chain carries TRBV7-8 and TRBJ2-3, with D possibly being TRBD2 (5 bases). V lost 7 bases and J lost 2, with 16 bases in between. The CDR3 runs 15 residues. From germline, CDR1 is SGHVS and CDR2 FQNEAQ. In DNA form, the CDR3 reads TGTGCCAGCAAAGTAACGCTAGCCGTCACAGATACGCAGTATTTT. Its translation: CASKVTLAVTDTQYF. Full variable domain (missing parts from reference TRBV7-8 and TRBJ2-3): GAGVSQSPRYKVAKRGQDVALRCDPISGHVSLFWYQQALGQGPEFLTYFQNEAQLDKSGLPSDRFFAERPEGSVSTLKIQRTQQEDSAVYLCASKVTLAVTDTQYFGPGTRLTVL.

This chain connects TRBV20-1 to TRBJ2-1, with 7 bases aligning to TRBD2. Unmatched junction bases numbered 14, after V lost 0 bases and J lost 3 bases. The CDR3 runs 18 residues. Germline values: CDR1 DFQATT, CDR2 SNEGSKA (reference sequence). Written as DNA, the CDR3 is TGCAGTGCTAGAGATCGCACGCTCGCTAGCGGCATCTACAATGAGCAGTTCTTC. This sequence encodes CSARDRTLASGIYNEQFF.

V usage is TRBV4-1 and J usage is TRBJ2-2; TRBD2 might be the D (5 bases). V shed 7 bases and J shed 3 bases, with 15 bases lying between them. This CDR3 has 15 residues. Germline V gives CDR1 MGHRA, CDR2 YSYEKL. This CDR3 is CASKAGLGYTGELFF. DNA for the CDR3: TGCGCCAGCAAGGCGGGCCTAGGGTACACCGGGGAGCTGTTTTTT.

This clonotype came up many times. This chain joins TRBV10-3 and TRBJ2-1; 8 positions match TRBD2. The trim removed 4 bases at V and 6 bases at J, leaving 11 bases unmatched. The CDR3 covers 16 residues. Germline CDR1 is ENHRY and CDR2 is SYGVKD. CDR3 DNA sequence: TGTGCCATCAGTGTCTCCGGGACTAGGGCTTTCAATGAGCAGTTCTTC. Protein: CAISVSGTRAFNEQFF.

This clonotype was observed once. The V call is TRBV12-3 or TRBV12-4, the J call TRBJ2-7; D is unclear. Trimming pared 4 bases from V and 4 bases from J, leaving 8 bases between. The length of the CDR3 is 12 residues. The CDR3 is CASSSSVYEQYF. The CDR3 nucleotides are TGTGCCAGCAGTTCGTCGGTATACGAGCAGTACTTC.

This clonotype was observed at least ten times. The rearrangement links TRBV9 to TRBJ2-3; 7 positions match TRBD2. This CDR3 spans 16 amino acids. From germline, CDR1 is SGDLS and CDR2 YYNGEE. V lost 0 bases to trimming and J lost 6 bases; unmatched junction nucleotides: 10. CDR3 DNA: TGTGCCAGCAGCGTAGACGAGGGAGGGCCAGGGGATACGCAGTATTTT. Its protein is CASSVDEGGPGDTQYF.

This clonotype came up a few times. The chain joins TRBV15 to TRBJ2-5; the match to TRBD2 covers 7 bases. V shed 4 bases, J shed 2 bases, and the junction held 7 bases outside the gene matches. This CDR3 region has 15 residues. Germline-derived CDR1 and CDR2 are LNHNV and YYDKDF (reference sequence). CDR3 amino acids: CATSMAPGGQETQYF. The CDR3 DNA is TGTGCCACCAGCATGGCCCCGGGAGGTCAAGAGACCCAGTACTTC.

This clonotype was detected many times. V and J are TRBV12-5 and TRBJ2-1; D is perhaps TRBD2 (5 bases). CDR1 and CDR2 from the germline V gene are LGHNT and FRNRAP. V lost 6 bases and J 9 bases, leaving 18 bases between the germline ends. The length of the CDR3 is 14 residues. CDR3 in DNA: TGTGCTAGTGGCTACCACGGACTGCGTGGTGAGCAGTTCTTC. Its translation: CASGYHGLRGEQFF.

CDR3 coding DNA: TGCAGTGCTAGTGGGGCAGCCACAGATACGCAGTATTTT. Amino acids: CSASGAATDTQYF. This rearrangement joins TRBV20-1 to TRBJ2-3; possibly TRBD1 for D (5 bases). Germline CDR1 and CDR2: DFQATT and SNEGSKA (reference sequence). V dropped 3 bases and J dropped 2 bases, with 9 bases sitting between them. The CDR3 contains 13 residues.

This clonotype was picked up many times. The gene calls are TRBV5-1 and TRBJ2-1, with a weak D call TRBD2 (6 bases). V was clipped by 0 bases and J by 5 bases, with 12 bases between them. The CDR3 consists of 15 residues. Germline values: CDR1 SGHRS, CDR2 YFSETQ. In DNA form, the CDR3 reads TGCGCCAGCAGCTTGGGTGGGAGGATCCACAATGAGCAGTTCTTC. Protein: CASSLGGRIHNEQFF.